This TCR beta chain is drawn from a study of shared clonotypes between healthy human individuals. Replicate PCRs from sorted subsets contained around 200 ng DNA, which is 29,000 or so T cell genomes. Sequencing used immunoSEQ multiplex PCR; TCRdb keeps in-frame clones, though not all of them. The top ten hold 0.37% of the sample, which has some 2,500,000 clones, around 92% seen once. Germline-derived CDR1 and CDR2 are MRHNA and SNTAGT. V was shortened by 5 bases and J by 0 bases, with 9 bases between the two germline ends. CDR3 length: 14 residues. Every donor was a Caucasian adult from Nashville, Tennessee. Subsets obtained from CD4+ cells comprised CD45RA+ naive and CD45RA-negative memory cells.

The sequenced sample was naive CD4+ T cells from PBMCs. Subset reported: CD45RA+ positively selected. The chain combines TRBV6-4 with TRBJ2-3, with D tentatively TRBD2 (5 bases). The clonotype originates from a man between 18 and 35 years old in good health. Some clones in this sample may be carry-over from other donors' samples. The CDR3 is CASSPGLSTDTQYF. CDR3 nucleotides: TGTGCCAGCAGTCCAGGACTGAGCACAGATACGCAGTATTTT.